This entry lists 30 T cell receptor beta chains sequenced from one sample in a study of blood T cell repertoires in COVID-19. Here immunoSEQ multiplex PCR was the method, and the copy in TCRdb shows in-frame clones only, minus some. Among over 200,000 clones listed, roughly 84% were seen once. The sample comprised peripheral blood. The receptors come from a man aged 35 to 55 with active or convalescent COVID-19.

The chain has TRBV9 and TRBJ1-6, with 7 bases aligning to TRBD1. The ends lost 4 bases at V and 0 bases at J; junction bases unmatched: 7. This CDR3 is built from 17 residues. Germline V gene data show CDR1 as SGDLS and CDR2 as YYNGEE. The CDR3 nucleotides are TGTGCCAGCAGCCCGCGGACAGGTCCCTCCTATAATTCACCCCTCCACTTT. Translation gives CASSPRTGPSYNSPLHF.

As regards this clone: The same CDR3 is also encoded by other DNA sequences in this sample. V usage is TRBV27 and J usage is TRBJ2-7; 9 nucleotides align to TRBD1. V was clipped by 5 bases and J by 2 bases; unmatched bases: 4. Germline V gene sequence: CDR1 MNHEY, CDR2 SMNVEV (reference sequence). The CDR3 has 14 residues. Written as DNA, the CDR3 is TGTGCCAGCAGTCCCGGGACAGGGCCCTACGAGCAGTACTTC. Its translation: CASSPGTGPYEQYF.

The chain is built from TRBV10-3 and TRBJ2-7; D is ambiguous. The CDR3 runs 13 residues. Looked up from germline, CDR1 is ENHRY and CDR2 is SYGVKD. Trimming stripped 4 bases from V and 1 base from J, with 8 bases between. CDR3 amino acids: CAISGADSYEQYF. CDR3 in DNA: TGTGCCATCAGTGGAGCCGATTCCTACGAGCAGTACTTC.

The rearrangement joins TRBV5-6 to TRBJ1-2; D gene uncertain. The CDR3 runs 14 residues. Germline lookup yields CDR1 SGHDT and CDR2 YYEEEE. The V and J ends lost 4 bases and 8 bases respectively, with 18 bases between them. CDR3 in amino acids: CASSTYTPARGYTF. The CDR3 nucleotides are TGTGCCAGCAGCACCTACACCCCGGCGCGGGGCTACACCTTC.

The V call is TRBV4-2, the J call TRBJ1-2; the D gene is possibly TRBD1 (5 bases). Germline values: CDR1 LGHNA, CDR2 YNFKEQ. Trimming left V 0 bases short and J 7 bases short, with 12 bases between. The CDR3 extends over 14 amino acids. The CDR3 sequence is CASSQESGLGGYTF. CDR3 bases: TGTGCCAGCAGCCAAGAATCAGGGCTGGGTGGCTACACCTTC.

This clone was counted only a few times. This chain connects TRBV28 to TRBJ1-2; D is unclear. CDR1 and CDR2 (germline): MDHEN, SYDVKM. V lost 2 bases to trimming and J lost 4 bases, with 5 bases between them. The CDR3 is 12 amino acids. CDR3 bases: TGTGCCAGCAGTTTACTAGGCTATGGCTACACCTTC. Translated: CASSLLGYGYTF.

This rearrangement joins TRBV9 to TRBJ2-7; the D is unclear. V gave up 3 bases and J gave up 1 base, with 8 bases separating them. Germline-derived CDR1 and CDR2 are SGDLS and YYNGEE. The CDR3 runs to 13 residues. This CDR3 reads CASSAPGSYEQYF. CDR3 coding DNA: TGTGCCAGCAGCGCCCCAGGTTCCTACGAGCAGTACTTC.

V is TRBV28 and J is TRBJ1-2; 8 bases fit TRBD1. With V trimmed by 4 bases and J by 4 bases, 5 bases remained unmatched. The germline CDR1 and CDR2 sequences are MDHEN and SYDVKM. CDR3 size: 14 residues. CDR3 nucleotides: TGTGCCAGCAGTTCCTCACAGGGGGTCTATGGCTACACCTTC. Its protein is CASSSSQGVYGYTF.

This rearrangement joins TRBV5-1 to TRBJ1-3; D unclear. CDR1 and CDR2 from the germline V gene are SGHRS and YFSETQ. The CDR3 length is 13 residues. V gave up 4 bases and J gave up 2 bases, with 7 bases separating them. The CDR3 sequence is CASSPEPGNTIYF. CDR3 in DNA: TGCGCCAGCAGCCCTGAGCCTGGAAACACCATATATTTT.

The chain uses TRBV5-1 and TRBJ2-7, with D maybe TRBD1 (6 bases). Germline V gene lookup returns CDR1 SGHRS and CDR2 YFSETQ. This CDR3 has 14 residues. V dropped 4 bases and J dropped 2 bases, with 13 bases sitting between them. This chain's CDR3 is CASSEDRATYEQYF. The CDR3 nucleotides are TGCGCCAGCAGCGAGGACAGAGCTACCTACGAGCAGTACTTC.

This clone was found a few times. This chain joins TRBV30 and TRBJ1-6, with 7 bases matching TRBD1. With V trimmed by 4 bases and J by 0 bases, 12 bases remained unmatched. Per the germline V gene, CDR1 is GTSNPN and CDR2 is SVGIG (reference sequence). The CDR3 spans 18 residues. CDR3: CAWKGRGTATSYNSPLHF. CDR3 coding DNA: TGTGCCTGGAAAGGTCGGGGGACAGCAACCTCCTATAATTCACCCCTCCACTTT.

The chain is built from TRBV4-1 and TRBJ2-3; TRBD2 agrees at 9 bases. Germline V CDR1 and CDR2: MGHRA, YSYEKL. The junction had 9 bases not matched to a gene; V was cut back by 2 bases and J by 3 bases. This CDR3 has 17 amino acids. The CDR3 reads CASSQISGRSRTDTQYF. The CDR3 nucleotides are TGCGCCAGCAGCCAAATAAGCGGGAGGTCGAGGACAGATACGCAGTATTTT.

CDR3 in DNA: TGTGCCAGCGGAGGTGAGCCCCAGCATTTT. This codes for CASGGEPQHF. The V gene is TRBV28, the J gene TRBJ1-5; no definite D call. The length of the CDR3 is 10 residues. Germline V lookup: CDR1 MDHEN, CDR2 SYDVKM. V lost 8 bases, J lost 8 bases, and 7 bases lay in between.

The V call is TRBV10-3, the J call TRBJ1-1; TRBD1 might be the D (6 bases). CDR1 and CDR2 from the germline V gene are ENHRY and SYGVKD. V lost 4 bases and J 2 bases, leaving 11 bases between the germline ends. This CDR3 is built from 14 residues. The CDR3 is CAISGGQGNTEAFF. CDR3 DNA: TGTGCCATCAGTGGGGGGCAGGGCAACACTGAAGCTTTCTTT.

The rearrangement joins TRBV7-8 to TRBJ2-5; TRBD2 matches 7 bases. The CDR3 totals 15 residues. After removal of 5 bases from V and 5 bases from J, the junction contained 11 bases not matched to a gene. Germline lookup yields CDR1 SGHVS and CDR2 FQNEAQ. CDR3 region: CASSGSGGGRETQYF. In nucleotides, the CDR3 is TGTGCCAGCAGCGGAAGTGGGGGAGGGAGGGAGACCCAGTACTTC.

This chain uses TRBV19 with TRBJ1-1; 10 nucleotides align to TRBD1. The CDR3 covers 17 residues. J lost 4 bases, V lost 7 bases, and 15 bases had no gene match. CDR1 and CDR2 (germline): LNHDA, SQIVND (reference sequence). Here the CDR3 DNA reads TGTGCCAGTAATCTCGGGACAGGGGTTGGCAGGGGCACTGAAGCTTTCTTT. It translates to CASNLGTGVGRGTEAFF.

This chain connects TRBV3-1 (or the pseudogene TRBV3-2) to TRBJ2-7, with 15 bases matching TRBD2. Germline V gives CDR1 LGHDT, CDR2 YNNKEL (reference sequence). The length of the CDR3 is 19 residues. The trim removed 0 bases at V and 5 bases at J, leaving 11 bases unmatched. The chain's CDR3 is CASSQDPGLAGGQGNEQYF. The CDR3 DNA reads TGTGCCAGCAGCCAAGATCCGGGACTAGCGGGGGGCCAAGGGAACGAGCAGTACTTC.

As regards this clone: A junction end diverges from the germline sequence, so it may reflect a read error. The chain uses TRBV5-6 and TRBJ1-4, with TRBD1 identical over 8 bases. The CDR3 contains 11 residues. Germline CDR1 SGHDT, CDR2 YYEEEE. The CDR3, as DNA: TGTGCCAGCAGCTCCGGACAGGGCGCGATTTTT. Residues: CASSSGQGAIF.

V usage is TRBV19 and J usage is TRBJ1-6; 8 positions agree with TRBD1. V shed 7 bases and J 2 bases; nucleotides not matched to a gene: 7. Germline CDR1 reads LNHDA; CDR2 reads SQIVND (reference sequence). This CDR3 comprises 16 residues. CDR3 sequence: CASTAGGQAYNSPLHF. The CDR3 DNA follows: TGTGCCAGTACCGCAGGGGGCCAGGCCTATAATTCACCCCTCCACTTT.

The CDR3 region has the DNA TGTGCCACCAGCAGAGATTTGACAGGCGCTAGCGGCTACACCTTC. Its protein is CATSRDLTGASGYTF. This sequence joins TRBV15 and TRBJ1-2; D is possibly TRBD1 (6 bases). CDR1 and CDR2 from the germline V gene are LNHNV and YYDKDF (reference sequence). The CDR3 length is 15 residues. Trimming left V 0 bases short and J 8 bases short, with 16 bases between.

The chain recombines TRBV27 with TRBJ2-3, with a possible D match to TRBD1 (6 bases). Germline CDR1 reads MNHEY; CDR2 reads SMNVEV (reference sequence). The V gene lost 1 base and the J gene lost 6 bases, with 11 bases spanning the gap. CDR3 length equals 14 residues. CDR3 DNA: TGTGCCAGCAGTTTATTAGGACAGCTCGATACGCAGTATTTT. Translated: CASSLLGQLDTQYF.

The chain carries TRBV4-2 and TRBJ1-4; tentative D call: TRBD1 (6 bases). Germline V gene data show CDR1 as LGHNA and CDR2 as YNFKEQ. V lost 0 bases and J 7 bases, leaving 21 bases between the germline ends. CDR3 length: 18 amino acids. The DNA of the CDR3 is TGTGCCAGCAGCCAAGATCCCGGGACACCAAGTTCTTCTGAAAAACTGTTTTTT. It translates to CASSQDPGTPSSSEKLFF.

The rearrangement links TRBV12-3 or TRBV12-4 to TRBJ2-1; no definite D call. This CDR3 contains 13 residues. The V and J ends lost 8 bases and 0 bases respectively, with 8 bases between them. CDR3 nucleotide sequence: TGTGCCAGCTTGAGGTCCTCCTACAATGAGCAGTTCTTC. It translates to CASLRSSYNEQFF.

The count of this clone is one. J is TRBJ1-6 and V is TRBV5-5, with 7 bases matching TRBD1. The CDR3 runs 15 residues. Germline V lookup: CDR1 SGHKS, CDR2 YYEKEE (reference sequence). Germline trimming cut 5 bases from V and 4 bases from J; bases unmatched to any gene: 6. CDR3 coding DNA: TGTGCCAGCAGTTCCGGGACAGAATATAATTCACCCCTCCACTTT. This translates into CASSSGTEYNSPLHF.

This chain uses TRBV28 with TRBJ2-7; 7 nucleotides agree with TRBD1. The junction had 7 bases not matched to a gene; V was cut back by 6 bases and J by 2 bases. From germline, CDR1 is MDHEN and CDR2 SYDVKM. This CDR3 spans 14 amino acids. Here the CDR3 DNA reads TGTGCCAGCAGCGAACAGGGGTTCCCCTACGAGCAGTACTTC. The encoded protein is CASSEQGFPYEQYF.

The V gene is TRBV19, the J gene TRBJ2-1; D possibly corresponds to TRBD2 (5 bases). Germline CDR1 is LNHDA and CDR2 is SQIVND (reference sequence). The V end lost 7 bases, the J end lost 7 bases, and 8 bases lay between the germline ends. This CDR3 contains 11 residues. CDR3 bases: TGTGCCAGTACGGAGGATAATGAGCAGTTCTTC. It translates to CASTEDNEQFF.

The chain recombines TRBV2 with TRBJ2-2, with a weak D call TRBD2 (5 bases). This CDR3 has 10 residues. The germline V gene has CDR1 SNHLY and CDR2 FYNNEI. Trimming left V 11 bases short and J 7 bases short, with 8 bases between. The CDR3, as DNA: TGTGCCTCGGGGTACGGGGAGCTGTTTTTT. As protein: CASGYGELFF.

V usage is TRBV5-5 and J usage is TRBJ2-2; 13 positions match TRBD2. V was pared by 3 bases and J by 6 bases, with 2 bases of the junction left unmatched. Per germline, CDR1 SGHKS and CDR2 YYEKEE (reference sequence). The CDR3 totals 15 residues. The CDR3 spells CASSWTSGSSGELFF. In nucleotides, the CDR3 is TGTGCCAGCAGCTGGACTAGCGGGAGCTCCGGGGAGCTGTTTTTT.

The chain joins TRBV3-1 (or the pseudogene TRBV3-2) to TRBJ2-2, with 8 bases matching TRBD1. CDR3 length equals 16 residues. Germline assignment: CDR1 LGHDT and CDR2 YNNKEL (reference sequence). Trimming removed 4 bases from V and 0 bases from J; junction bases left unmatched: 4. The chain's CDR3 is CASSLWGQANTGELFF. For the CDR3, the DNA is TGTGCCAGCAGCCTCTGGGGACAGGCGAACACCGGGGAGCTGTTTTTT.

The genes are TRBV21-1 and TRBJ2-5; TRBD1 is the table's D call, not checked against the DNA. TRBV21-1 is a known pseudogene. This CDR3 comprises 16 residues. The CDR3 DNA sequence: TGTGCCAGACCGGGACAGGGGGCTAGAGGAGAAGAGACCCAGTACTTC. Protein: CARPGQGARGEETQYF.